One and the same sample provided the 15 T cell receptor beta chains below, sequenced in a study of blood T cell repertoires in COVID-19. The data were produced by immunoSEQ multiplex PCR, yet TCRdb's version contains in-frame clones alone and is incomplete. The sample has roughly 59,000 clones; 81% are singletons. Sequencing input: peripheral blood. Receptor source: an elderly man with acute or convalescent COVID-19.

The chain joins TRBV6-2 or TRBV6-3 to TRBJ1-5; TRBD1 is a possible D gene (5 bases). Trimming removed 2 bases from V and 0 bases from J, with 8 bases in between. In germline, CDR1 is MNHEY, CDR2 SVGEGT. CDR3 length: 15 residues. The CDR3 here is CASSYARDSNQPQHF. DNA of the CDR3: TGTGCCAGCAGTTACGCCAGGGATAGCAATCAGCCCCAGCATTTT.

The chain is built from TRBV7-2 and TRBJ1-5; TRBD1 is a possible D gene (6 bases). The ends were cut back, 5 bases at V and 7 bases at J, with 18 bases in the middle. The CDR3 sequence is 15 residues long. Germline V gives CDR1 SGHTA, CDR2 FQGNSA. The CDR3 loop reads CASSPQAGVDQPQHF. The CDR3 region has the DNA TGTGCCAGCAGCCCACAGGCAGGGGTTGACCAGCCCCAGCATTTT.

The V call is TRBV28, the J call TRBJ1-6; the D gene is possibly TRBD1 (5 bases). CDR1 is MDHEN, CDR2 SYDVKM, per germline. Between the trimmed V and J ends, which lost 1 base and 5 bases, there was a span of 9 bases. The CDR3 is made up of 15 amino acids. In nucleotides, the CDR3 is TGTGCCAGCAGTTTATACAGGATTAATAATTCACCCCTCCACTTT. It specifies CASSLYRINNSPLHF. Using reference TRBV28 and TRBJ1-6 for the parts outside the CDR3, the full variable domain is DVKVTQSSRYLVKRTGEKVFLECVQDMDHENMFWYRQDPGLGLRLIYFSYDVKMKEKGDIPEGYSVSREKKERFSLILESASTNQTSMYLCASSLYRINNSPLHFGNGTRLTVT.

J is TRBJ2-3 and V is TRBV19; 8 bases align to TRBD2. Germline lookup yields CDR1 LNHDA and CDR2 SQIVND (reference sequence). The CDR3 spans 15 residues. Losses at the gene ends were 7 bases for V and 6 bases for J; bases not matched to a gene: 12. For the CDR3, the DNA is TGTGCCAGTACTCCTTCGGGGGGGGAGTGGGATACGCAGTATTTT. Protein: CASTPSGGEWDTQYF.

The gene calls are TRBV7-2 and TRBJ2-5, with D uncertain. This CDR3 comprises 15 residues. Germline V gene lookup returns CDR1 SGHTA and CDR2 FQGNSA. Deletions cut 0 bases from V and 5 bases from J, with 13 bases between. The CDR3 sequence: CASSLAPERVETQYF. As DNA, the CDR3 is TGTGCCAGCAGCTTAGCCCCGGAACGGGTGGAGACCCAGTACTTC.

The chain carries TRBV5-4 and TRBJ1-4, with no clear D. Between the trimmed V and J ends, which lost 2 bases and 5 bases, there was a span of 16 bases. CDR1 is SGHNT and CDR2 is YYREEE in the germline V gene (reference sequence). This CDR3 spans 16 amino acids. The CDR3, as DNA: TGTGCCAGCAGCTTATTACCAAGGAGGTCCAATGAAAAACTGTTTTTT. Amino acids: CASSLLPRRSNEKLFF. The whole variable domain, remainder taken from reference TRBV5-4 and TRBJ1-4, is ETGVTQSPTHLIKTRGQQVTLRCSSQSGHNTVSWYQQALGQGPQFIFQYYREEENGRGNFPPRFSGLQFPNYSSELNVNALELDDSALYLCASSLLPRRSNEKLFFGSGTQLSVL.

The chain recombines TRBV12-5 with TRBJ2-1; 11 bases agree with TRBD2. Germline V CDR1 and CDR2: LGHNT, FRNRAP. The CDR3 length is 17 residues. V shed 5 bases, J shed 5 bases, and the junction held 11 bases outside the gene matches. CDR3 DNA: TGTGCTAGTGGTCTAATCGGGACTAGCGGCCACAACAATGAGCAGTTCTTC. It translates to CASGLIGTSGHNNEQFF.

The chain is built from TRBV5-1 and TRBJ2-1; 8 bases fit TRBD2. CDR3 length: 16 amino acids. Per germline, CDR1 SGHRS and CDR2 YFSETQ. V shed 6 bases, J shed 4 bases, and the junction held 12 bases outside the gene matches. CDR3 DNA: TGCGCCAGCAAACTAGCGGCGACCTCCTTGTACAATGAGCAGTTCTTC. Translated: CASKLAATSLYNEQFF.

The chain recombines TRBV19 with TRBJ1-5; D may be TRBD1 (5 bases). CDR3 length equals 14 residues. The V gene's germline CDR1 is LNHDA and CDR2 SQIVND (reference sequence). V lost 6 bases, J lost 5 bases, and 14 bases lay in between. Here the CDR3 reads CASSLARVDQPQHF. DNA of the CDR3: TGTGCCAGTAGCCTCGCCAGGGTCGATCAGCCCCAGCATTTT. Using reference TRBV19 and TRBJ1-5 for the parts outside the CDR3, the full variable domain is DGGITQSPKYLFRKEGQNVTLSCEQNLNHDAMYWYRQDPGQGLRLIYYSQIVNDFQKGDIAEGYSVSREKKESFPLTVTSAQKNPTAFYLCASSLARVDQPQHFGDGTRLSIL.

The CDR3 loop is CASSLTPGTGYNEQFF. For the CDR3, the DNA is TGTGCCAGCAGCCTTACTCCCGGGACAGGATACAATGAGCAGTTCTTC. V is TRBV3-1 (or the pseudogene TRBV3-2) and J is TRBJ2-1; 8 positions match TRBD1. CDR1 is LGHDT, CDR2 YNNKEL, per germline (reference sequence). The CDR3 covers 16 residues. V was clipped by 4 bases and J by 4 bases; unmatched bases: 9.

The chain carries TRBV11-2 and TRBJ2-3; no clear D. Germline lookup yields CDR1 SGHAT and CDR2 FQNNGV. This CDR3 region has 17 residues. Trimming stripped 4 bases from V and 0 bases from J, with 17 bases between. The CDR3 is CASSYITRGTSTDTQYF. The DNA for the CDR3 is TGTGCCAGCAGCTATATAACGAGAGGCACTAGCACAGATACGCAGTATTTT. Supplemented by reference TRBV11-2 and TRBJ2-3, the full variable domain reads EAGVAQSPRYKIIEKRQSVAFWCNPISGHATLYWYQQILGQGPKLLIQFQNNGVVDDSQLPKDRFSAERLKGVDSTLKIQPAKLEDSAVYLCASSYITRGTSTDTQYFGPGTRLTVL.

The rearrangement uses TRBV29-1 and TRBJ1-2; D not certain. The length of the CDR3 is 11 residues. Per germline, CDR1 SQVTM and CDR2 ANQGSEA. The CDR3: CTGERVNSYTF. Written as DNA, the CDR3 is TGCACCGGGGAGAGGGTAAATAGCTACACCTTC. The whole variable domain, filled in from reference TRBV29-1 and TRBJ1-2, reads SAVISQKPSRDICQRGTSLTIQCQVDSQVTMMFWYRQQPGQSLTLIATANQGSEATYESGFVIDKFPISRPNLTFSTLTVSNMSPEDSSIYLCTGERVNSYTFGSGTRLTVV.

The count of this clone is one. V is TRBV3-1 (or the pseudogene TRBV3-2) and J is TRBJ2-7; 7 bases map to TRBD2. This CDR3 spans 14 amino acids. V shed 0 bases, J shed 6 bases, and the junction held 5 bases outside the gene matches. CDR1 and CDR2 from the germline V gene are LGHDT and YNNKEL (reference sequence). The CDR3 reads CASSQDWGGPEQYF. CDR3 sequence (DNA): TGTGCCAGCAGCCAAGATTGGGGAGGGCCCGAGCAGTACTTC.

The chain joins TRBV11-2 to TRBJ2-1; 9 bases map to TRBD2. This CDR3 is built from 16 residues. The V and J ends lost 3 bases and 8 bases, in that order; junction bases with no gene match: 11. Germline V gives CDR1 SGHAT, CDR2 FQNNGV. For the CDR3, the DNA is TGTGCCAGCAGCTTGGAATCTAGCGGGATGCGGGATGAGCAGTTCTTC. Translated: CASSLESSGMRDEQFF.

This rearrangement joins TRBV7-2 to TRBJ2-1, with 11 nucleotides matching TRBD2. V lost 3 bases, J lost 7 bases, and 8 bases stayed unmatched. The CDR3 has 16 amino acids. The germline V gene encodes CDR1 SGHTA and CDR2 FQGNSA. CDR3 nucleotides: TGTGCCAGCAGCTTCCGTAGGACTAGCGGGCAGAATGAGCAGTTCTTC. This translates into CASSFRRTSGQNEQFF.